Listed here are 27 T cell receptor beta chains from one sample, sequenced in a study of T-cell reconstitution after alpha-beta-depleted transplantation in children. The authors prepared the TCRbeta library with unique molecular identifiers. TCRdb reanalysed the PCR reads using MiXCR and keeps one entry per CDR3 protein. Here the sample spans 250,000 to 350,000 distinct CDR3 sequences, 20% to 30% being singletons. The specimen comprised PBMCs, mostly from graft donor cells, sampled 180 days after TCRalphabeta/CD19-depleted stem cell transplant. The receptors were gathered from a male patient between 10 and 17 years old who had a stem cell transplant for acute lymphoblastic leukemia, so the T cells may come from the graft donor.

This clonotype was counted between two and nine times. The V gene is TRBV3-1, the J gene TRBJ1-2; 10 bases are shared with TRBD1. The CDR3 sequence is 16 residues long. With 4 bases clipped from V and 2 bases from J, the junction kept 7 bases outside the gene matches. Germline V gives CDR1 LGHDT, CDR2 YNNKEL (reference sequence). DNA for the CDR3: TGTGCCAGCAGCCTCCTAGGGACAGGGGCCAACTATGGCTACACCTTC. Translated: CASSLLGTGANYGYTF.

This clonotype showed up just a few times. The V call is TRBV7-9, the J call TRBJ2-7; possibly TRBD1 for D (6 bases). The V gene's germline CDR1 is SEHNR and CDR2 FQNEAQ (reference sequence). The germline V and J ends were trimmed by 4 bases and 0 bases, with 10 bases remaining between them. The CDR3 contains 14 residues. Here the CDR3 DNA reads TGTGCCAGCAGCTGGGACACTAGCTCCTACGAGCAGTACTTC. Amino acid sequence: CASSWDTSSYEQYF.

In its sample, this clonotype was seen a few times. The V and J genes are TRBV12-3 or TRBV12-4 and TRBJ1-3, with a possible D match to TRBD1 (5 bases). V shed 3 bases and J shed 0 bases, with 9 bases lying between them. The CDR3 covers 15 residues. This CDR3 reads CASSLGVYSGNTIYF. In nucleotides, the CDR3 is TGTGCCAGCAGTTTGGGGGTCTACTCTGGAAACACCATATATTTT.

The rearrangement uses TRBV20-1 and TRBJ2-3, with D unclear. Trimming removed 1 base from V and 5 bases from J, with 10 bases in between. Per the germline V gene, CDR1 is DFQATT and CDR2 is SNEGSKA (reference sequence). The CDR3 runs 13 residues. This chain's CDR3 is CSARGGWEDTQYF. The CDR3 nucleotides read TGCAGTGCTAGAGGTGGATGGGAAGATACGCAGTATTTT.

This clonotype was detected only a few times. This chain uses TRBV5-1 with TRBJ1-3; D is unclear. The V gene lost 0 bases and the J gene lost 8 bases, with 6 bases spanning the gap. The CDR3 covers 12 residues. Germline CDR1 and CDR2: SGHRS and YFSETQ. The CDR3 sequence is CASSLARDTIYF. CDR3 DNA: TGCGCCAGCAGCTTGGCGAGGGACACCATATATTTT. Together with reference TRBV5-1 and TRBJ1-3, the CDR3 gives the full variable domain: KAGVTQTPRYLIKTRGQQVTLSCSPISGHRSVSWYQQTPGQGLQFLFEYFSETQRNKGNFPGRFSGRQFSNSRSEMNVSTLELGDSALYLCASSLARDTIYFGEGSWLTVV.

The sample holds a few counts of this clonotype. J is TRBJ2-7 and V is TRBV6-9; TRBD2 agrees at 7 bases. The CDR3 spans 12 residues. The J segment lost 4 bases and the V segment lost 4 bases, leaving 1 base of the junction unmatched. Germline CDR1 and CDR2: MNHGY and SVAAGI. The chain's CDR3 is CASSSAGYEQYF. CDR3 DNA: TGTGCCAGCAGTTCAGCGGGGTACGAGCAGTACTTC.

There are a few counts of this clonotype. This sequence joins TRBV13 and TRBJ2-7; 8 nucleotides line up with TRBD2. V dropped 5 bases and J dropped 6; count of bases not matched to a gene: 12. The CDR3 length is 15 residues. Germline CDR1 reads PRHDT; CDR2 reads FYEKMQ (reference sequence). CDR3 sequence: CASSPSVSAGVEQYF. Here the CDR3 DNA reads TGTGCCAGCAGCCCGTCGGTTTCAGCGGGAGTCGAGCAGTACTTC.

The DNA for the CDR3 is TGTGCCAGCAGCGCCTGGGACAGCGACCATGGCTACACCTTC. Its translation is CASSAWDSDHGYTF. This chain links TRBV9 with TRBJ1-2; 7 nucleotides line up with TRBD1. CDR1 and CDR2 (germline): SGDLS, YYNGEE. The CDR3 length is 14 residues. Losses at the gene ends were 3 bases for V and 6 bases for J; bases not matched to a gene: 8. The full variable domain, completed using reference TRBV9 and TRBJ1-2, is DSGVTQTPKHLITATGQRVTLRCSPRSGDLSVYWYQQSLDQGLQFLIQYYNGEERAKGNILERFSAQQFPDLHSELNLSSLELGDSALYFCASSAWDSDHGYTFGSGTRLTVV.

This clonotype was found a few times. This rearrangement joins TRBV19 to TRBJ2-7; D is ambiguous. The CDR3 runs 14 residues. Trimming took 6 bases from V and 2 from J, leaving 14 bases between them. The germline gives CDR1 LNHDA, CDR2 SQIVND (reference sequence). CDR3 bases: TGTGCCAGTAGGAAACGGTCAGAGACCTACGAGCAGTACTTC. Its translation is CASRKRSETYEQYF.

About this clonotype: At one end, the junction sequence differs from germline, possibly due to a read error. The DNA of the CDR3 is TGTGCCAGCAGCCTAGGGGACAGCGAAAACATTCAGTACTTC. Translated, it gives CASSLGDSENIQYF. The chain has TRBV13 and TRBJ2-4, with 7 nucleotides matching TRBD1. This CDR3 is 14 amino acids long. CDR1 and CDR2 from the germline V gene are PRHDT and FYEKMQ (reference sequence).

This clonotype was seen a few times. CDR3 sequence: CASSFTEAAVPDTQYF. DNA for the CDR3: TGTGCCAGCAGCTTTACGGAGGCGGCCGTGCCGGATACGCAGTATTTT. This rearrangement joins TRBV7-9 to TRBJ2-3; D possibly corresponds to TRBD2 (5 bases). CDR3 size: 16 residues. The germline V and J ends were trimmed by 3 bases and 6 bases, with 19 bases remaining between them. The V gene's germline CDR1 is SEHNR and CDR2 FQNEAQ (reference sequence).

This clonotype was recorded a few times. J is TRBJ2-2 and V is TRBV5-1; TRBD1 is a possible D gene (6 bases). The CDR3 spans 15 residues. CDR1 is SGHRS, CDR2 YFSETQ, per germline. The V end lost 3 bases, the J end lost 5 bases, and 14 bases lay between the germline ends. The CDR3 region is CASSSRQALTGELFF. In nucleotides, the CDR3 is TGCGCCAGCAGCTCCAGACAGGCCTTAACCGGGGAGCTGTTTTTT.

J is TRBJ2-1 and V is TRBV6-1; D might be TRBD1 or TRBD2, each matching 7 bases. The CDR3 consists of 14 residues. Germline V CDR1 and CDR2: MNHNS, SASEGT. With 6 bases removed from V and 3 bases from J, the gap between germline ends came to 12 bases. CDR3 sequence reads: CASRAGQFYNEQFF. CDR3 in DNA: TGTGCCAGCAGAGCGGGACAGTTCTACAATGAGCAGTTCTTC.

The gene calls are TRBV12-3 or TRBV12-4 and TRBJ1-1; D is undetermined. Trimming shortened V by 5 bases and J by 2 bases, and 6 bases separated the two germline ends. The CDR3 contains 12 residues. The CDR3 DNA reads as TGTGCCAGCAGTCCCCGTAACACTGAAGCTTTCTTT. Its translation: CASSPRNTEAFF.

The chain carries TRBV6-5 and TRBJ2-3; D may be TRBD1 or TRBD2 (5 bases each). The CDR3 spans 16 residues. CDR1 is MNHEY and CDR2 is SVGAGI in the germline V gene. The V gene lost 2 bases and the J gene lost 2 bases, with 14 bases spanning the gap. The CDR3 is CASSYGTPGLTDTQYF. The DNA of the CDR3 is TGTGCCAGCAGTTACGGGACCCCCGGACTCACAGATACGCAGTATTTT.

The chain joins TRBV9 to TRBJ2-7, with 12 nucleotides matching TRBD2. Trimming cost V 0 bases and J 4 bases; bases outside gene matches: 5. The CDR3 has 16 residues. Germline V gives CDR1 SGDLS, CDR2 YYNGEE. The CDR3 nucleotides are TGTGCCAGCAGCGTAGAGGCTAGCGGGAGGGGGTACGAGCAGTACTTC. This translates into CASSVEASGRGYEQYF.

Only a few counts were recorded for this clonotype. CDR3 region: CASSYDDYNEQFF. The CDR3 bases are TGTGCCAGCAGTTACGACGACTACAATGAGCAGTTCTTC. The chain is built from TRBV6-2 or TRBV6-3 and TRBJ2-1; no clear D. Germline CDR1 is MNHEY and CDR2 is SVGEGT. The CDR3 covers 13 residues. Trimming stripped 2 bases from V and 3 bases from J, with 5 bases between.

CDR3 amino acids: CASSPWTSGTKNIQYF. In DNA form, the CDR3 reads TGTGCCAGCTCCCCTTGGACTAGCGGGACCAAAAACATTCAGTACTTC. The rearrangement joins TRBV6-2 or TRBV6-3 to TRBJ2-4; TRBD2 agrees at 12 bases. CDR1 MNHEY and CDR2 SVGEGT come from the germline V gene. CDR3 length: 16 amino acids. J was trimmed by 2 bases and V by 8 bases; bases with no gene match: 7.

The chain recombines TRBV11-2 with TRBJ2-5, with 14 bases lining up with TRBD2. Germline V gene sequence: CDR1 SGHAT, CDR2 FQNNGV. The ends lost 3 bases at V and 4 bases at J; junction bases unmatched: 7. CDR3 length equals 17 residues. CDR3 in amino acids: CASSFGTSGRMRETQYF. The CDR3 DNA sequence: TGTGCCAGCAGCTTCGGGACTAGCGGGAGAATGAGAGAGACCCAGTACTTC.

This clonotype was seen more than once but under ten times. V usage is TRBV20-1 and J usage is TRBJ1-5; no definite D call. This CDR3 has 15 amino acids. V was shortened by 1 base and J by 2 bases, with 12 bases between the two germline ends. Germline CDR1 and CDR2: DFQATT and SNEGSKA (reference sequence). The CDR3, as DNA: TGCAGTGCTAGAGGGGAAGGACTGGGCAATCAGCCCCAGCATTTT. It encodes CSARGEGLGNQPQHF.

This chain uses TRBV5-1 with TRBJ1-1; the D is unclear. Germline-derived CDR1 and CDR2 are SGHRS and YFSETQ. This CDR3 is 13 amino acids long. Trimming stripped 2 bases from V and 4 bases from J, with 9 bases between. DNA of the CDR3: TGCGCCAGCAGCTTACAGCCCCTCACTGAAGCTTTCTTT. Protein sequence: CASSLQPLTEAFF.

This clonotype was found a few times. V gene TRBV5-8 combines with J gene TRBJ2-5; D is unresolved. Per germline, CDR1 SGHTS and CDR2 YDEGEE. V was shortened by 1 base and J by 5 bases, with 9 bases between the two germline ends. The CDR3 sequence is 13 residues long. The CDR3 sequence is CASSLPREETQYF. CDR3 bases: TGTGCCAGCAGCTTGCCCCGAGAGGAGACCCAGTACTTC.

V and J are TRBV6-2 or TRBV6-3 and TRBJ1-5; 7 bases are a match to TRBD1. The CDR3 runs 16 residues. V dropped 6 bases and J dropped 6; count of bases not matched to a gene: 14. CDR1 is MNHEY and CDR2 is SVGEGT in the germline V gene. Written as DNA, the CDR3 is TGTGCCAGCAGGCCTTACATACAGGGGTCACGTCAGCCCCAGCATTTT. As protein: CASRPYIQGSRQPQHF.

On this clonotype itself: The conserved phenylalanine or tryptophan normally closing the CDR3 is absent here, so this likely arose from a read error. This chain connects TRBV4-1 to TRBJ1-6, with 8 bases lining up with TRBD1. This CDR3 spans 14 amino acids. Germline assignment: CDR1 MGHRA and CDR2 YSYEKL. V lost 4 bases to trimming and J lost 10 bases; unmatched junction nucleotides: 6. This CDR3 reads CASSLGQGDSPLHL. The CDR3 DNA follows: TGCGCCAGCAGCCTCGGACAGGGAGACTCACCCCTCCACCTT.

The CDR3 sequence: CASTRLIPTDTQYF. CDR3 coding DNA: TGTGCCAGCACCAGACTAATCCCCACAGATACGCAGTATTTT. J is TRBJ2-3 and V is TRBV12-3 or TRBV12-4; D is possibly TRBD2 (5 bases). CDR3 length: 14 amino acids. Trimming removed 7 bases at V and 2 bases at J, with 13 bases between.

This clonotype was seen a few times. The CDR3 DNA reads as TGTGCCATCAGATCAGAACAGGTGTGGACAGATACGCAGTATTTT. As protein: CAIRSEQVWTDTQYF. The rearrangement links TRBV10-3 to TRBJ2-3; maybe TRBD1 (5 bases). Trimming pared 6 bases from V and 3 bases from J, leaving 16 bases between. The germline gives CDR1 ENHRY, CDR2 SYGVKD. The CDR3 is 15 residues long.

This clonotype was counted a single time. J is TRBJ2-7 and V is TRBV27, with D hard to call. The CDR3 runs to 12 residues. Germline CDR1 is MNHEY and CDR2 is SMNVEV (reference sequence). The germline V and J ends were trimmed by 4 bases and 6 bases, with 10 bases remaining between them. CDR3 loop: CASSSDPLEQYF. CDR3 DNA: TGTGCCAGCAGTTCGGACCCCCTCGAGCAGTACTTC.